This TCR beta chain was documented in a study of T-cell reconstitution after alpha-beta-depleted transplantation in children. Using unique molecular identifiers, the investigators prepared the TCRbeta library. TCRdb passed the PCR reads through MiXCR, listing each CDR3 protein once. The table shows under 85,000 distinct CDR3 sequences, with 15% to 20% occurring only once. The length of the CDR3 is 15 residues. V trimming: 5 bases; J trimming: 4 bases; junction bases outside the gene matches: 6. Per germline, CDR1 SGHNT and CDR2 YENEEA. General study results and limits: Reportedly, alpha-beta T cells present about two months post-transplant originated from several hundred expanded clones of graft origin. One year post-transplant, T-cell counts and diversity were largely derived from T cells produced anew.

As for this clonotype: Its specificity is unknown.

The chain combines TRBV11-3 with TRBJ2-1; 9 nucleotides agree with TRBD2. The sequence was collected from a male patient aged 2 to 10 who had a stem cell transplant for acute lymphoblastic leukemia, so the T cells may come from the graft donor. Sequenced here: PBMCs, mostly from graft donor cells, sampled 360 days after TCRalphabeta/CD19-depleted stem cell transplant. The CDR3 protein is CASSPPTSGYNEQFF. In nucleotides, the CDR3 is TGTGCCAGCAGCCCCCCCACTAGCGGGTACAATGAGCAGTTCTTC.